Described below is a single T cell receptor beta chain sequence and its context. Its antigen is currently unknown. This record comes from a study of post-analysis software for immune sequencing data. Study results and caveats: TRBV segments more frequent in patients than in controls numbered a few and included TRBV5-6, TRBV5-1 and TRBV20-1.

The CDR3 contains 14 residues. CDR1 and CDR2 from the germline V gene are DFQATT and SNEGSKA (reference sequence). V dropped 6 bases and J dropped 2; count of bases not matched to a gene: 6. Unique molecular identifiers were built into the TCR beta cDNA libraries. MiXCR, run by TCRdb on the PCR reads, gives a single entry per CDR3 protein. The sample includes 740,000 or so distinct CDR3 sequences, under 70% of them seen just once. This chain links TRBV20-1 with TRBJ2-3, with TRBD2 matching over 9 bases. The source material was blood. This clonotype originated in a girl aged 5-17 years with multiple sclerosis. The CDR3 is CSAGLAGTTDTQYF. The CDR3 nucleotides read TGCAGTGCGGGGCTAGCGGGGACCACAGATACGCAGTATTTT.